This TCR beta chain was captured in a study of blood T cell repertoires in COVID-19. For the study at large: Some COVID-19 samples were acute and others convalescent; all came from the United States, Italy and Spain. The analysed material was cDNA or gDNA that came from T cells, B-cell-depleted T cells, or PBMCs.

Sequencing used immunoSEQ multiplex PCR; TCRdb keeps in-frame clones, though not all of them. Of about 230,000 clones in the sample, roughly 80% were seen once. The V segment lost 1 base and the J segment 7 bases; nucleotides outside the gene matches: 5. This CDR3 spans 16 amino acids. The germline gives CDR1 SGHAT, CDR2 FQNNGV. Sample: peripheral blood. The chain is built from TRBV11-2 and TRBJ2-2; 11 positions agree with TRBD2. This clonotype was obtained from a woman older than 75 with acute or convalescent COVID-19. The CDR3 reads CASSLVSGRAIGELFF. The DNA of the CDR3 is TGTGCCAGCAGCTTAGTTAGCGGGAGGGCAATCGGGGAGCTGTTTTTT.